The 27 T cell receptor beta chains reported below all come from one sample, sequenced in a study of beta chain features in type 1 diabetes (dated by TCRdb to 2016 to 2019). The study at large found these results: Type 1 diabetes patients showed a moderate but significant shortening of TCRB CDR3 length in all four CD4+ subsets.

No antigen has been assigned to these receptors. Library prep was done by the immunoSEQ multiplex PCR assay. The entire isolated RNA was reverse transcribed using the High Capacity cDNA Reverse Transcription Kit, and thus expressed TCRB transcripts were sequenced. TCRdb stores this immuneACCESS table with in-frame sequences only. Part of the clones is absent; in the studies checked, under half of the shortfall reflects unresolved V genes, and no reason is known for the rest. The sample records about 640,000 clones, around 12% of which are singletons. The ten largest clones add up to around 0.12% of the sample. Sequences were obtained from naive CD4+ T cells from blood. The label giving this sample's cell subset or site can be read as: true naive CD4+ T cells. All receptors derive from a man under 40 with type 1 diabetes.

J is TRBJ2-7 and V is TRBV7-2, with 12 positions matching TRBD2. This CDR3 spans 17 amino acids. The germline V gene has CDR1 SGHTA and CDR2 FQGNSA. Trimming took 2 bases from V and 7 from J; bases not matched to a gene: 12. CDR3 DNA: TGTGCCAGCAGCTTATCAGCCTCCGGGACTAGCGGGTGGGAGCAGTACTTC. Translating it yields CASSLSASGTSGWEQYF.

This rearrangement joins TRBV11-2 to TRBJ2-5, with TRBD1 as a possible D gene (5 bases). Germline V gene lookup returns CDR1 SGHAT and CDR2 FQNNGV. V gave up 3 bases and J gave up 7 bases, with 12 bases separating them. The CDR3 loop spans 13 amino acids. Here the CDR3 DNA reads TGTGCCAGCAGCTTGGGGCTTGACTGGACCCAGTACTTC. Translating it yields CASSLGLDWTQYF. Together with reference TRBV11-2 and TRBJ2-5, the CDR3 gives the full variable domain: EAGVAQSPRYKIIEKRQSVAFWCNPISGHATLYWYQQILGQGPKLLIQFQNNGVVDDSQLPKDRFSAERLKGVDSTLKIQPAKLEDSAVYLCASSLGLDWTQYFGPGTRLLVL.

The chain couples TRBV27 to TRBJ1-2, with D hard to call. This CDR3 contains 15 residues. Trimming left V 5 bases short and J 4 bases short, with 17 bases between. The germline CDR1 and CDR2 sequences are MNHEY and SMNVEV (reference sequence). CDR3 region: CASSPKLFFVYGYTF. CDR3 in DNA: TGTGCCAGCAGTCCCAAACTCTTCTTCGTCTATGGCTACACCTTC.

This clone has a handful of counts. The genes are TRBV19 and TRBJ2-1, with 11 bases fitting TRBD1. The CDR3 runs 14 residues. The V and J ends lost 5 bases and 5 bases, in that order; junction bases with no gene match: 2. Per the germline V gene, CDR1 is LNHDA and CDR2 is SQIVND (reference sequence). The CDR3 spells CASSSGQGDNEQFF. The DNA of the CDR3 is TGTGCCAGTAGTTCGGGACAGGGGGACAATGAGCAGTTCTTC.

Concerning this clone itself: This sample includes further DNA sequences coding for the same CDR3. The V gene is TRBV20-1, the J gene TRBJ2-5; D unclear. The CDR3 covers 10 residues. V was clipped by 1 base and J by 5 bases, with 2 bases between them. CDR1 and CDR2 from the germline V gene are DFQATT and SNEGSKA (reference sequence). In nucleotides, the CDR3 is TGCAGTGCTAGAGGGGAGACCCAGTACTTC. Translating it yields CSARGETQYF.

The chain is built from TRBV25-1 and TRBJ1-2; 8 bases are a match to TRBD1. Trimming took 6 bases from V and 1 from J; bases not matched to a gene: 7. This CDR3 spans 15 amino acids. Germline V gives CDR1 MGHDK, CDR2 SYGVNS. The CDR3 spells CASRGQADLNYGYTF. As DNA, the CDR3 is TGTGCCAGCAGGGGACAGGCGGACCTTAACTATGGCTACACCTTC.

This clone was counted between two and nine times. The V and J genes are TRBV6-1 and TRBJ2-3; 11 nucleotides match TRBD2. The germline V gene has CDR1 MNHNS and CDR2 SASEGT. V was clipped by 4 bases and J by 4 bases; unmatched bases: 7. The CDR3 loop spans 16 amino acids. The CDR3 DNA follows: TGTGCCAGCAGTGTGGGACTAGCGGTGGGTCCAGATACGCAGTATTTT. Translating it yields CASSVGLAVGPDTQYF.

This clone was counted only a few times. The rearrangement uses TRBV28 and TRBJ2-1; D might be TRBD2 (5 bases). The ends were cut back, 6 bases at V and 12 bases at J, with 15 bases in the middle. Per germline, CDR1 MDHEN and CDR2 SYDVKM. The CDR3 loop spans 12 amino acids. CDR3 bases: TGTGCCAGCAGCGGGGTCCGCGAACGGCAGTTCTTC. This translates into CASSGVRERQFF.

This sequence joins TRBV19 and TRBJ2-7, with D perhaps matching TRBD1 or TRBD2 (5 bases each). CDR1 is LNHDA and CDR2 is SQIVND in the germline V gene (reference sequence). The CDR3 runs 12 residues. V was shortened by 7 bases and J by 4 bases, with 11 bases between the two germline ends. The CDR3 sequence: CASKGTAYEQYF. In nucleotides, the CDR3 is TGTGCCAGTAAGGGGACGGCATACGAGCAGTACTTC.

This clone was counted only a few times. The gene calls are TRBV5-4 and TRBJ2-1; tentatively, D is TRBD1 or TRBD2 (5 bases each). V shed 0 bases and J shed 8 bases, with 12 bases lying between them. This CDR3 is 14 amino acids long. Germline V gene sequence: CDR1 SGHNT, CDR2 YYREEE (reference sequence). CDR3 in amino acids: CASSLDAGTDEQFF. DNA for the CDR3: TGTGCCAGCAGCTTGGATGCAGGGACCGATGAGCAGTTCTTC.

This clone was detected only a few times. The genes are TRBV6-4 and TRBJ2-2; 7 positions match TRBD1. This CDR3 region has 16 residues. V lost 7 bases, J lost 0 bases, and 8 bases stayed unmatched. In germline, CDR1 is MRHNA, CDR2 SNTAGT. In nucleotides, the CDR3 is TGTGCCAGCACCCCAACAGGGGCCCCGAACACCGGGGAGCTGTTTTTT. This encodes CASTPTGAPNTGELFF.

The rearrangement uses TRBV2 and TRBJ2-7, with D possibly being TRBD2 (5 bases). Looked up from germline, CDR1 is SNHLY and CDR2 is FYNNEI. V lost 4 bases and J 6 bases, leaving 10 bases between the germline ends. This CDR3 is built from 12 residues. Written as DNA, the CDR3 is TGTGCCAGCAGTGCGGCGGGTGGCGAGCAGTACTTC. Its protein is CASSAAGGEQYF.

The rearrangement uses TRBV29-1 and TRBJ1-6; D is unclear. The V end lost 6 bases, the J end lost 0 bases, and 6 bases lay between the germline ends. The CDR3 covers 13 residues. Germline V lookup: CDR1 SQVTM, CDR2 ANQGSEA. CDR3 sequence reads: CSVLDSYNSPLHF. The CDR3 coding sequence is TGCAGCGTCTTGGACTCCTATAATTCACCCCTCCACTTT.

This clone was observed a few times. The rearrangement joins TRBV7-9 to TRBJ1-6, with 9 positions matching TRBD1. Germline values: CDR1 SEHNR, CDR2 FQNEAQ (reference sequence). Trimming removed 5 bases from V and 9 bases from J; junction bases left unmatched: 11. This CDR3 is built from 16 residues. The CDR3 DNA sequence: TGTGCCAGCAGCCCTGACCGGACAGGGGAAAGTTCACCCCTCCACTTT. It yields the protein CASSPDRTGESSPLHF.

This chain links TRBV7-8 with TRBJ1-2; D perhaps matches TRBD1 (5 bases). Germline V gives CDR1 SGHVS, CDR2 FQNEAQ. The V end was cut by 0 bases, the J end by 3 bases, with 8 bases between. This CDR3 has 14 amino acids. In DNA form, the CDR3 reads TGTGCCAGCAGCTTAGCGGTGACAGACTATGGCTACACCTTC. As protein: CASSLAVTDYGYTF.

The V gene is TRBV4-3, the J gene TRBJ1-4; weak D call: TRBD1 (6 bases). This CDR3 has 15 residues. Deletions cut 0 bases from V and 3 bases from J, with 8 bases between. The germline gives CDR1 LGHNA, CDR2 YSLEER. CDR3 sequence (DNA): TGCGCCAGCAGCCAAGACCACAGGGCTAATGAAAAACTGTTTTTT. This translates into CASSQDHRANEKLFF.

V is TRBV5-1 and J is TRBJ2-7; the D is unclear. The V end was cut by 0 bases, the J end by 2 bases, with 12 bases between. CDR1 and CDR2 from the germline V gene are SGHRS and YFSETQ. The CDR3 loop spans 15 amino acids. The CDR3 coding sequence is TGCGCCAGCAGCTTGGGGTCTGAGGTTCCCTACGAGCAGTACTTC. Its translation: CASSLGSEVPYEQYF.

The chain is built from TRBV28 and TRBJ2-7; D might be TRBD1 (5 bases). This CDR3 region has 16 residues. V shed 1 base and J shed 0 bases, with 13 bases lying between them. The germline gives CDR1 MDHEN, CDR2 SYDVKM. CDR3 DNA sequence: TGTGCCAGCAGTTTATACAGGCGACGCCTCTCCTACGAGCAGTACTTC. This sequence encodes CASSLYRRRLSYEQYF.

The chain is built from TRBV4-2 and TRBJ2-2; TRBD1 might be the D (6 bases). The CDR3 consists of 16 residues. Deletions cut 2 bases from V and 3 bases from J, with 13 bases between. Germline CDR1 LGHNA, CDR2 YNFKEQ. CDR3 sequence (DNA): TGTGCCAGCAGCCAAACCTCGGACAGATACACCGGGGAGCTGTTTTTT. Protein: CASSQTSDRYTGELFF.

In its sample, this clone was seen a few times. This chain joins TRBV5-4 and TRBJ2-7; 8 bases are shared with TRBD1. Trimming took 3 bases from V and 1 from J; bases not matched to a gene: 3. The CDR3 spans 14 residues. Germline loops: CDR1 SGHNT, CDR2 YYREEE (reference sequence). CDR3 in amino acids: CASSSTGESYEQYF. CDR3 DNA: TGTGCCAGCAGCTCGACAGGGGAGTCCTACGAGCAGTACTTC.

The chain carries TRBV19 and TRBJ1-2; the D gene is possibly TRBD1 (6 bases). The V and J ends lost 10 bases and 1 base respectively, with 19 bases between them. In germline, CDR1 is LNHDA, CDR2 SQIVND (reference sequence). The length of the CDR3 is 15 residues. The CDR3: CATRKGGPLNYGYTF. CDR3 sequence (DNA): TGTGCCACCCGGAAGGGGGGGCCACTTAACTATGGCTACACCTTC. Based on the CDR3 plus reference TRBV19 and TRBJ1-2, the full variable domain is DGGITQSPKYLFRKEGQNVTLSCEQNLNHDAMYWYRQDPGQGLRLIYYSQIVNDFQKGDIAEGYSVSREKKESFPLTVTSAQKNPTAFYLCATRKGGPLNYGYTFGSGTRLTVV.

This clone came up a few times. This chain connects TRBV29-1 to TRBJ2-5; D unclear. CDR1 is SQVTM, CDR2 ANQGSEA, per germline. The CDR3 is 14 residues long. The germline V and J ends were trimmed by 0 bases and 2 bases, with 10 bases remaining between them. Here the CDR3 DNA reads TGCAGCGTTGAAGATTTGGGCAAGCAAGAGACCCAGTACTTC. Translating it yields CSVEDLGKQETQYF.

The CDR3 DNA reads as TGCGCCAGCAAGGAGGGCTCGAGCAACTATGGCTACACCTTC. The encoded protein is CASKEGSSNYGYTF. The V call is TRBV5-1, the J call TRBJ1-2; D is unresolved. This CDR3 is built from 14 residues. Germline V lookup: CDR1 SGHRS, CDR2 YFSETQ. Trimming left V 6 bases short and J 2 bases short, with 14 bases between.

This clone was picked up a small number of times. The chain combines TRBV29-1 with TRBJ1-1; D is possibly TRBD1 (5 bases). In germline, CDR1 is SQVTM, CDR2 ANQGSEA. This CDR3 is built from 14 residues. Trimming removed 4 bases from V and 5 bases from J, with 17 bases in between. The CDR3 coding sequence is TGCAGCGTTGTCCCGCCAGGGCGGGGGACTGAAGCTTTCTTT. Translation: CSVVPPGRGTEAFF.

This clone was detected only a few times. The chain recombines TRBV25-1 with TRBJ1-6, with D possibly matching TRBD1 (6 bases). The CDR3 length is 16 residues. V dropped 0 bases and J dropped 6 bases, with 12 bases sitting between them. CDR1 is MGHDK and CDR2 is SYGVNS in the germline V gene. CDR3 nucleotides: TGTGCCAGCAGTGAATATCAGGGACATTCTAATTCACCCCTCCACTTT. Its protein is CASSEYQGHSNSPLHF.

The rearrangement links TRBV14 to TRBJ2-5, with no clear D. Trimming removed 1 base at V and 9 bases at J, with 6 bases between. The germline gives CDR1 SGHDN, CDR2 FVKESK. The CDR3 has 11 residues. For the CDR3, the DNA is TGTGCCAGCAGCCAAGTAGGGCCCCAGTACTTC. Translating gives CASSQVGPQYF.

On this clone: Different DNA sequences within this sample yield the same CDR3. V is TRBV6-6 and J is TRBJ1-5; no clear D. V lost 2 bases to trimming and J lost 2 bases, with 4 bases between them. The germline V gene encodes CDR1 MNHNY and CDR2 SVGAGI (reference sequence). The CDR3 loop spans 13 amino acids. CDR3 sequence reads: CASSYGGNQPQHF. The CDR3 DNA reads as TGTGCCAGCAGTTACGGAGGCAATCAGCCCCAGCATTTT.